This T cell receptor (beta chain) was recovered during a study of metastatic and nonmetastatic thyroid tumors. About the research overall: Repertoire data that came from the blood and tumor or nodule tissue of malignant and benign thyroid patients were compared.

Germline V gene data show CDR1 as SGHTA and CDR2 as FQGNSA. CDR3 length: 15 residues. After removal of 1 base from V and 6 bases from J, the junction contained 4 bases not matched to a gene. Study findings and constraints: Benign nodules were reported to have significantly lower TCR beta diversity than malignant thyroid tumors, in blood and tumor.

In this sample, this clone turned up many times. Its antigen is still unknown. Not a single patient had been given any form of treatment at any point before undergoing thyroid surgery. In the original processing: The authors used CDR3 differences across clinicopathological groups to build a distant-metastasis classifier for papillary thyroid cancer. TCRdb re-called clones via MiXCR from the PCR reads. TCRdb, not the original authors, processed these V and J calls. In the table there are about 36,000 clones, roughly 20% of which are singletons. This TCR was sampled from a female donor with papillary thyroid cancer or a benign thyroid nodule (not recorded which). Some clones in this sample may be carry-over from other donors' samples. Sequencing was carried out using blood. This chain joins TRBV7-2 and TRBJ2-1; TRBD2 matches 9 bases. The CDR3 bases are TGTGCCAGCAGCTTAGTGGCGGGAGGGCTCAATGAGCAGTTCTTC. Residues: CASSLVAGGLNEQFF.